These 18 T cell receptor beta chains were sequenced from one sample in a study of OX40 agonist ivuxolimab in advanced cancers. Clones were read by immunoSEQ multiplex PCR, and TCRdb kept only the in-frame ones, dropping some. This table has around 61,000 clones, about 90% appearing once. This specimen was CD4+ or CD8+ T cells sorted from blood, taken in a trial of the OX40 agonist ivuxolimab. The receptors come from an adult with an advanced solid tumor such as melanoma, head and neck, liver or kidney cancer.

This chain links TRBV6-1 with TRBJ2-3; D is undetermined. The CDR3 has 12 amino acids. Germline V gene lookup returns CDR1 MNHNS and CDR2 SASEGT. The V and J ends lost 3 bases and 11 bases respectively, with 12 bases between them. CDR3 amino acids: CASSDFGFEQYF. The CDR3 nucleotides are TGTGCCAGCAGTGATTTCGGGTTTGAGCAGTATTTT.

J is TRBJ1-3 and V is TRBV30; D possibly corresponds to TRBD1 (5 bases). This CDR3 has 16 amino acids. The ends were cut back, 3 bases at V and 0 bases at J, with 15 bases in the middle. The V gene's germline CDR1 is GTSNPN and CDR2 SVGIG (reference sequence). CDR3 bases: TGTGCCTGGAGCTTAACCCAGGGACCCTCTGGAAACACCATATATTTT. Translation gives CAWSLTQGPSGNTIYF.

V is TRBV4-1 and J is TRBJ2-6; D is undetermined. Per germline, CDR1 MGHRA and CDR2 YSYEKL. Trimming stripped 2 bases from V and 0 bases from J, with 5 bases between. The CDR3 consists of 15 residues. The CDR3 DNA follows: TGCGCCAGCAGCCAACCTCCCTCTGGGGCCAACGTCCTGACTTTC. As protein: CASSQPPSGANVLTF.

The genes are TRBV27 and TRBJ1-5; tentative D call: TRBD1 (6 bases). This CDR3 is 15 amino acids long. Germline CDR1 MNHEY, CDR2 SMNVEV (reference sequence). V was pared by 3 bases and J by 7 bases, with 16 bases between. The CDR3 region has the DNA TGTGCCAGCAGTTTGTTCCAGGGGCCAAACCAGCCCCAGCATTTT. This encodes CASSLFQGPNQPQHF.

This chain connects TRBV30 to TRBJ2-2; no clear D gene. Deletions cut 0 bases from V and 3 bases from J, with 8 bases between. CDR1 is GTSNPN, CDR2 SVGIG, per germline (reference sequence). The CDR3 is made up of 14 amino acids. The CDR3 nucleotides read TGTGCCTGGAGTGTACTACCTGACACCGGGGAGCTGTTTTTT. Its protein is CAWSVLPDTGELFF.

The gene calls are TRBV5-1 and TRBJ2-1; D is ambiguous. Germline V gene sequence: CDR1 SGHRS, CDR2 YFSETQ. The V and J ends lost 0 bases and 9 bases respectively, with 13 bases between them. There are 14 residues in the CDR3. The CDR3 DNA sequence: TGCGCCAGCAGCTTGGGGCGGCATGGGTTTGAGCAGTTCTTC. Translated: CASSLGRHGFEQFF. Using reference TRBV5-1 and TRBJ2-1 for the parts outside the CDR3, the full variable domain is KAGVTQTPRYLIKTRGQQVTLSCSPISGHRSVSWYQQTPGQGLQFLFEYFSETQRNKGNFPGRFSGRQFSNSRSEMNVSTLELGDSALYLCASSLGRHGFEQFFGPGTRLTVL.

The V and J genes are TRBV4-3 and TRBJ2-1; D unclear. V was shortened by 0 bases and J by 9 bases, with 15 bases between the two germline ends. CDR1 LGHNA and CDR2 YSLEER come from the germline V gene. CDR3 length: 15 amino acids. CDR3 loop: CASSQDSQALSEQFF. CDR3 coding DNA: TGCGCCAGCAGCCAAGATAGCCAAGCCCTGAGTGAGCAGTTCTTC.

This chain connects TRBV7-9 to TRBJ1-3; no clear D gene. This CDR3 region has 12 residues. Germline assignment: CDR1 SEHNR and CDR2 FQNEAQ (reference sequence). V gave up 2 bases and J gave up 1 base, with 0 bases separating them. The CDR3 reads CASSLSGNTIYF. In nucleotides, the CDR3 is TGTGCCAGCAGCTTATCTGGAAACACCATATATTTT.

The V gene is TRBV25-1, the J gene TRBJ1-2; D gene unclear. V lost 2 bases and J 0 bases, leaving 7 bases between the germline ends. The CDR3 extends over 14 amino acids. The germline V gene encodes CDR1 MGHDK and CDR2 SYGVNS. In DNA form, the CDR3 reads TGTGCCAGCAGTGAAATAGGACCTAACTATGGCTACACCTTC. Translated, it gives CASSEIGPNYGYTF.

This chain uses TRBV6-5 with TRBJ2-7, with a weak D call TRBD2 (5 bases). The CDR3 sequence is 13 residues long. CDR1 is MNHEY and CDR2 is SVGAGI in the germline V gene. V was cut by 5 bases and J by 3 bases, with 11 bases left in between. This CDR3 reads CASSPGLHYEQYV. CDR3 coding DNA: TGTGCCAGCAGTCCAGGACTCCACTACGAGCAGTACGTC.

The chain is built from TRBV28 and TRBJ2-1, with D unclear. Germline V gene sequence: CDR1 MDHEN, CDR2 SYDVKM. The CDR3 is 10 amino acids. With 4 bases removed from V and 5 bases from J, the gap between germline ends came to 0 bases. In DNA, the CDR3 is TGTGCCAGCAGTTACAATGAGCAGTTCTTC. Protein product: CASSYNEQFF.

The rearrangement uses TRBV28 and TRBJ2-5; the D call may be TRBD1 or TRBD2 (5 bases each). The CDR3 length is 17 residues. The germline V gene encodes CDR1 MDHEN and CDR2 SYDVKM. Trimming pared 7 bases from V and 1 base from J, leaving 22 bases between. CDR3 bases: TGTGCCAGCAACTCCCTGTGGGAGAGGGGCATCCAAGAGACCCAGTACTTC. Amino acid sequence: CASNSLWERGIQETQYF.

V is TRBV7-6 and J is TRBJ2-1; D remains ambiguous. The germline gives CDR1 SGHVS, CDR2 FNYEAQ. The germline V and J ends were trimmed by 5 bases and 5 bases, with 10 bases remaining between them. The CDR3 sequence is 13 residues long. CDR3 residues: CASSPATNNEQFF. The CDR3 bases are TGTGCCAGCAGCCCGGCCACCAACAATGAGCAGTTCTTC.

The CDR3 reads CASSQYQGQPQHF. CDR3 in DNA: TGCGCCAGCAGCCAGTACCAGGGCCAGCCCCAGCATTTT. The J gene is TRBJ1-5, the V gene TRBV4-3, with a possible D match to TRBD1 (5 bases). Deletions cut 3 bases from V and 7 bases from J, with 10 bases between. Germline-derived CDR1 and CDR2 are LGHNA and YSLEER. This CDR3 has 13 residues.

This chain links TRBV11-2 with TRBJ1-2; 7 positions agree with TRBD1. Germline loops: CDR1 SGHAT, CDR2 FQNNGV. J gave up 6 bases and V 6 bases, and 10 bases lay outside the gene matches. The CDR3 extends over 14 amino acids. The CDR3 loop reads CASRRPGQTDGYTF. In nucleotides, the CDR3 is TGTGCCAGCAGAAGACCGGGACAGACGGATGGCTACACCTTC.

The chain employs TRBV28 and TRBJ2-7; no clear D gene. V was trimmed by 1 base and J by 0 bases, leaving 16 bases between them. The CDR3 sequence is 17 residues long. Germline V gene data show CDR1 as MDHEN and CDR2 as SYDVKM. CDR3 sequence: CASSLFPPGGSSYEQYF. The CDR3, as DNA: TGTGCCAGCAGTTTATTCCCTCCGGGCGGAAGCTCCTACGAGCAGTACTTC.

The V gene is TRBV6-5, the J gene TRBJ2-1, with TRBD2 matching over 9 bases. In germline, CDR1 is MNHEY, CDR2 SVGAGI. V lost 5 bases, J lost 8 bases, and 10 bases stayed unmatched. There are 15 residues in the CDR3. The CDR3 DNA sequence: TGTGCCAGCAGTCCGAACTCCGGGACTAGCTATGAGCAGTTCTTC. Its translation is CASSPNSGTSYEQFF.

The rearrangement uses TRBV5-8 and TRBJ2-7, with 7 bases aligning to TRBD2. Germline assignment: CDR1 SGHTS and CDR2 YDEGEE. The CDR3 is 13 amino acids. After removal of 4 bases from V and 9 bases from J, the junction contained 10 bases not matched to a gene. In nucleotides, the CDR3 is TGTGCCAGCAGCAGCGGGACGTCCTCGGTGCAGTACGTC. As protein: CASSSGTSSVQYV.